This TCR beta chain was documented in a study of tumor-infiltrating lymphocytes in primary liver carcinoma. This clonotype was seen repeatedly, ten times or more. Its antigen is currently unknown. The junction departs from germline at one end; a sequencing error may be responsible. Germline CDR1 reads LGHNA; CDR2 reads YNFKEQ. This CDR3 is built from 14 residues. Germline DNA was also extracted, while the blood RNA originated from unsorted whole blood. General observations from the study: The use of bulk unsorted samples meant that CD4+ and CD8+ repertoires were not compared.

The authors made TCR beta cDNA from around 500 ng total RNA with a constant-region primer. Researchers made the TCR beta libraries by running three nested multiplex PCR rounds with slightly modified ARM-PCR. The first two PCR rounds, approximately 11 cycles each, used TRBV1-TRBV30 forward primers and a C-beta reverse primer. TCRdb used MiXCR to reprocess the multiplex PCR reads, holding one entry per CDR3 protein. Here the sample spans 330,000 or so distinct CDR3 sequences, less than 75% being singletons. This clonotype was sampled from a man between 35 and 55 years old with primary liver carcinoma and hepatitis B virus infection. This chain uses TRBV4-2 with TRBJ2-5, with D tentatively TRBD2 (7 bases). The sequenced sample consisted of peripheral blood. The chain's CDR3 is CASSPSGGQQTQYF. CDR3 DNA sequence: TGTGCCAGCAGCCCTTCGGGGGGCCAACAGACCCAGTACTTC.